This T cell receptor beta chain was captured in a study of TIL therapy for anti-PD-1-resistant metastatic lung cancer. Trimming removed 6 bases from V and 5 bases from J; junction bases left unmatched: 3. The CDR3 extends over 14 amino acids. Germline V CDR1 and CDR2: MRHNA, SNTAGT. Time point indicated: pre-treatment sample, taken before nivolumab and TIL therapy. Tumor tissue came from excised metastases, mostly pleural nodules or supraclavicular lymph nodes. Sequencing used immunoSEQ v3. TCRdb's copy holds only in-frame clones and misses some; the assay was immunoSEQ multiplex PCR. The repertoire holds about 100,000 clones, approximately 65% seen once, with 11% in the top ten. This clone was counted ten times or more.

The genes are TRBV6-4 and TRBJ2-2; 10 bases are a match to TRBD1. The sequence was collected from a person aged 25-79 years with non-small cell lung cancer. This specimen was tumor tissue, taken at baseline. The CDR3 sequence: CASRKGQGTGELFF. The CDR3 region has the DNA TGTGCCAGCAGGAAGGGACAGGGGACCGGGGAGCTGTTTTTT.